This is a list of T cell receptor beta chains from one sample in a study of T cell changes during pregnancy in multiple sclerosis. Only in-frame clones appear in the TCRdb table, and some are missing; sequencing was by immunoSEQ multiplex PCR. The profile shows around 66,000 clones, about nine tenths of them singletons. The source material was peripheral blood, sampled after pregnancy. The receptors shown here come from a female donor in good health, enrolled as a control in a pregnancy study. Both conserved end residues are trimmed from each CDR3.

>TRBV27
ASSLMGQGHQPQH
>TRBV10-3
AIRSTGRYEQY
>TRBV5-8
ASSLRFLVQGGGYT
>TRBV7-3
ASSLNPTVTDTQY
>TRBV27
ASSLSPTGRGTEAF
>TRBV7-9
ASPSVSGNTIY
>TRBV9
ASSVALGQNTEAF
>TRBV6-5
ASSYGGGKRGGYT
>TRBV7-3
ASSSSLGDTQY
>TRBV7-9
ASSTRSSIYEQF
>TRBV7-9
ASSLAEEGVEQF
>TRBV7-6
ASSPWTQNTEAF
>TRBV27
ASRQGSLHEQY
>TRBV5-5
ASSLGGHEQY
>TRBV9
ASSVNRQTTDTQY
>TRBV6-5
ASRRTGTGNSPLH
>TRBV5-5
ASSGTGAPYEQY
>TRBV18
ASSSTGGGVYGYT
>TRBV18
ASSPGSVRVYEQY
>TRBV7-2
ASSSGGFNYGYT
>TRBV5-6
ASSRLGQGNTGELF
>TRBV2
ASSEAQGNQPQH
>TRBV5-6
ASSQTGTYTEAF
>TRBV27
ASSLSPPTSGSYNEQF
>TRBV13
ASSSGQGGTDTQY
>TRBV5-4
ASSFLAGGRTDTQY
>TRBV19
ASRPRSRAGVAETQY
>TRBV10-3
AISDGRSEQF
>TRBV19
ASSIMSGGTNEQF
>TRBV11-1
ASSSRLAVYNEQF
>TRBV4-3
ASSQSSQRGSGELF
>TRBV6-1
ASTLTGPSEQY
>TRBV25-1
ASRPEGEAGGTEAF
>TRBV19
ASSKAGGESPLH
>TRBV19
ASSKNRNGEVTGELF
>TRBV15
ATSTEGTGNSYEQY
>TRBV7-8
ASSLQGDLYNEQF
>TRBV27
ASSRQGATYEQY
>TRBV19
ASSLTANTEAF
>TRBV4-1
ASQKGKGQPQH
>TRBV10-2
ASIPTGDYEQY
>TRBV4-1
ASSQETGSTIY
>TRBV7-2
ASTKWGTSGGGETQY
>TRBV10-3
AIGTANTGELF
>TRBV30
AWTIRGIYEQY
>TRBV27
ASSAGTGGRDGYT
>TRBV7-2
ASSNLQGGTEQY
>TRBV4-2
ASRQQAGGYEQY
>TRBV7-2
ASIGYRNTEAF
>TRBV2
ASQYGTSGYPYEQY
>TRBV7-2
ASSLEILNYGGYT
>TRBV29-1
SVRTENTEAF
>TRBV10-3
AISETSSGVYTDTQY
>TRBV2
ASSAETGPIIGTEAF
>TRBV4-2
ASSLGVADSSYEQY
>TRBV19
ASSLRQVNSGNTIY
>TRBV7-9
ASSPQFVSGDGQY
>TRBV7-8
ASSLAQGTNTGELF
>TRBV19
ASRPANYGYT
>TRBV7-6
ASSLWTGPNTFNEKLF